This paragraph reports one T cell receptor (beta chain). The record originates from a study of early T cells in non-severe SARS-CoV-2 infection. Germline CDR1 and CDR2: SEHNR and FQNEAQ (reference sequence). V was clipped by 2 bases and J by 5 bases, with 12 bases between them. This CDR3 has 14 amino acids. TCRdb re-derived calls from the 5' RACE reads in MiXCR, one entry per CDR3 protein. The table lists more than 90,000 distinct CDR3 sequences, approximately 11% of them singletons, with about 5% in the top ten. The sequencing sample was made of whole blood. J is TRBJ2-5 and V is TRBV7-9; TRBD2 is a possible D gene (5 bases). This clonotype was sampled from an adult who was a healthcare worker with PCR-confirmed SARS-CoV-2 infection or an uninfected control (not recorded which). CDR3 bases: TGTGCCAGCAGCTTAAGGGAGATGGCGGAGACCCAGTACTTC. Residues: CASSLREMAETQYF.